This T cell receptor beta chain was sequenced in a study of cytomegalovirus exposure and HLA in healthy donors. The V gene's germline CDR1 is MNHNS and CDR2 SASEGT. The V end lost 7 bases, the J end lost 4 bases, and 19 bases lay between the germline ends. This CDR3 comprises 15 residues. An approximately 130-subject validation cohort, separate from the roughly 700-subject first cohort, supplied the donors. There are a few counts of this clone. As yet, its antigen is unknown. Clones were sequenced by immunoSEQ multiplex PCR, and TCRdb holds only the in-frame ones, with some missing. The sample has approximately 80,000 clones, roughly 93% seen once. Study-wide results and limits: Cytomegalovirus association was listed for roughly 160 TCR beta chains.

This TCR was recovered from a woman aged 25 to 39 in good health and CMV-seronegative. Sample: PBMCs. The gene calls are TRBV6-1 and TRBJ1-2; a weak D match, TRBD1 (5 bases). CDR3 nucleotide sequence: TGTGCCAGCACGCTACAGGCCCGGCGGTCCTATGGCTACACCTTC. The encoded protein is CASTLQARRSYGYTF.